This T cell receptor (beta chain) came from a study of cytomegalovirus exposure and HLA in healthy donors. About this clone itself: Other DNA sequences in this sample translate to the same CDR3.

The CDR3 is made up of 14 amino acids. Germline lookup yields CDR1 MNHEY and CDR2 SVGAGI. Trimming removed 0 bases at V and 2 bases at J, with 8 bases between. The PCR was carried out with 60 Vbeta primers and 13 Jbeta primers. Here immunoSEQ multiplex PCR was the method, and the copy in TCRdb shows in-frame clones only, minus some. The data show approximately 180,000 clones, roughly 80% seen once. The sequenced sample was PBMCs. This clonotype was obtained from a woman under 30 in good health and CMV-seronegative. V usage is TRBV6-5 and J usage is TRBJ2-7, with TRBD1 as a possible D gene (6 bases). The CDR3 coding sequence is TGTGCCAGCAGTTACTCTCAGGGGCCCTACGAGCAGTACTTC. Translating it yields CASSYSQGPYEQYF.